This T cell receptor (beta chain) was sequenced for a study of T cell repertoires in cytomegalovirus infection. About the study: As its CMV epitopes, the study selected recently identified HLA-C-restricted and well-studied HLA-B-restricted targets.

This clonotype showed up just a few times. What it binds is unknown. TCRdb re-derived calls from the reads in MiXCR, one entry per CDR3 protein. The sample has approximately 1,000,000 distinct CDR3 sequences, under 40% seen once. CDR1 is MNHGY, CDR2 SAAAGT, per germline. Germline trimming cut 7 bases from V and 2 bases from J; bases unmatched to any gene: 6. CDR3 size: 15 residues. The origin of this receptor is a human donor in good health (CMV status not recorded). Some clones in this sample may be carry-over from other donors' samples. The source material was cultured CD8+ T cells from PBMCs, sampled from culture after CMV antigen stimulation. The chain uses TRBV6-8 and TRBJ2-2; 8 bases map to TRBD2. The CDR3 sequence: CASTAAGGNTGELFF. DNA of the CDR3: TGTGCCAGCACAGCGGCGGGGGGTAACACCGGGGAGCTGTTTTTT.